The rows below give T cell receptor beta chains drawn from one sample of a study of lymphopenia after photon versus proton radiotherapy. Generated by immunoSEQ multiplex PCR, the TCRdb table keeps only in-frame clones and is missing some. The sample yields 30,000 to 40,000 clones, about 93% seen once. The sample here was peripheral blood, taken from a patient treated with photon-based radiotherapy. Receptors were obtained from a man aged 55-75 years with cholangiocarcinoma. Both conserved end residues are part of each CDR3. A D gene is named only where the DNA matches it firmly. A row's size may be missing; if present it is once, few, many or a size class.

NA,TRBV2,14,TRBJ2-1,NA,TGTGCCAGCAGTGGAGGACCGCTGTACAATGAGCAGTTCTTC,CASSGGPLYNEQFF
TRBD1,TRBV6-1,15,TRBJ2-7,once,TGTGCCAGCAGTGAATATGGGACAGGCTCCTACGAGCAGTACTTC,CASSEYGTGSYEQYF
NA,TRBV5-6,15,TRBJ2-3,once,TGTGCCAGCAGTTTTGGACTGCCTACCACAGATACGCAGTATTTT,CASSFGLPTTDTQYF
TRBD2,TRBV10-1,17,TRBJ2-7,NA,TGCGCCAGCAGTGAGTCGGGGACTAGCGGGGGGGCCGACGAGCAGTACTTC,CASSESGTSGGADEQYF
TRBD2,TRBV5-5,15,TRBJ2-1,NA,TGTGCCAGCAGCTTAGGACTAGCGGGGAACAATGAGCAGTTCTTC,CASSLGLAGNNEQFF
NA,TRBV2,13,TRBJ2-3,few,TGTGCCAGCATAGGGGAACAGACAGATACGCAGTATTTT,CASIGEQTDTQYF
NA,TRBV9,16,TRBJ2-3,NA,TGTGCCAGCAGCCAATATAGCGGTCTGACCACAGATACGCAGTATTTT,CASSQYSGLTTDTQYF
NA,TRBV6-6,14,TRBJ1-1,NA,TGTGCCAGCGACCACGTCAGGGGCGTAAGTGAAGCTTTCTTT,CASDHVRGVSEAFF
TRBD1,TRBV7-7,14,TRBJ2-5,NA,TGTGCCAGCAGCTTAACAGGGGGGCAAGAGACCCAGTACTTC,CASSLTGGQETQYF
NA,TRBV5-5,12,TRBJ2-5,NA,TGTGCCAGCAGCTTAGATAGAGAGACCCAGTACTTC,CASSLDRETQYF
NA,TRBV28,15,TRBJ1-4,NA,TGTGCCAGCGCGGCGGGATCTGCAACTAATGAAAAACTGTTTTTT,CASAAGSATNEKLFF
NA,TRBV19,15,TRBJ2-7,NA,TGTGCCAGTAGTATAGATAGAAACAGGGTTGGCGAGCAGTACTTC,CASSIDRNRVGEQYF
NA,TRBV2,15,TRBJ1-6,few,TGTGCCAGCAGTTCCCTCAGCACCAACGCCTCACCCCTCCACTTT,CASSSLSTNASPLHF
TRBD1,TRBV11-2,13,TRBJ1-2,NA,TGTGCCAGCAGCGGGACAGGGAACGCTGGCTACACCTTC,CASSGTGNAGYTF
NA,TRBV6-5,12,TRBJ1-2,NA,TGTGCCAGCAGCCTCGGACGGAGGGTCTACACCTTC,CASSLGRRVYTF
NA,TRBV27,13,TRBJ1-2,NA,TGTGCCAGCAGTTTATCGGGGAGCTATGGCTACACCTTC,CASSLSGSYGYTF
NA,TRBV15,15,TRBJ2-2,NA,TGTGCCACCAGCAGAGATTATACAGGGTCCGGGGAGCTGTTTTTT,CATSRDYTGSGELFF
NA,TRBV11-2,16,TRBJ2-2,NA,TGTGCCAGCAGCTTAGCGGCAGGAACGAACACCGGGGAGCTGTTTTTT,CASSLAAGTNTGELFF
TRBD1,TRBV5-5,17,TRBJ2-3,NA,TGTGCCAGCAGCCCGCCCCCGGGACAGGGCACACCAGATACGCAGTATTTT,CASSPPPGQGTPDTQYF
NA,TRBV18,15,TRBJ1-4,NA,TGTGCCAGCTCACCAAATCCAGGGGAGCATGAAAAACTGTTTTTT,CASSPNPGEHEKLFF
NA,TRBV18,14,TRBJ1-5,once,TGTGCCAGCTCACCAGAGGTTAACCATCAGCCCCAGCATTTT,CASSPEVNHQPQHF
NA,TRBV9,13,TRBJ2-5,once,TGTGCCAGCAGCCTGGGACCTGAGGAGACCCAGTACTTC,CASSLGPEETQYF
TRBD1,TRBV19,11,TRBJ2-3,NA,TGCGGGACAGGGTCTTCAGATACGCAGTATTTT,CGTGSSDTQYF
NA,TRBV21-1,14,TRBJ2-7,NA,TGTGCCAGCACCCACCGGGACACCTCCTACGAGCAGTACTTC,CASTHRDTSYEQYF
NA,TRBV5-6,12,TRBJ2-2,few,TGTGCCAGCAGCTACCACACCGGGGAGCTGTTTTTT,CASSYHTGELFF
NA,TRBV4-2,16,TRBJ1-5,NA,TGTGCCAGCAGCCAAGAGCCCGGACTGAGCAATCAGCCCCAGCATTTT,CASSQEPGLSNQPQHF
NA,TRBV19,13,TRBJ2-5,NA,TGTGCCAGTAGGCACAGGGACCAAGAGACCCAGTACTTC,CASRHRDQETQYF
NA,TRBV5-5,15,TRBJ1-4,NA,TGTGCCAGCAGCTTGGTGACATCCCCGGGGGAAAAACTGTTTTTT,CASSLVTSPGEKLFF
NA,TRBV7-9,13,TRBJ2-7,NA,TGTGCCAGCAGCTACAAACTAGGGTACGAGCAGTACTTC,CASSYKLGYEQYF
NA,TRBV21-1,16,TRBJ2-7,NA,TGTGCCAGCAGCAAAGGTAGAAGGACAGGCCCCTACGAGCAGTACTTC,CASSKGRRTGPYEQYF
TRBD1,TRBV19,12,TRBJ2-7,NA,TGTGCCACTTGGACAGGGAGCGGCGAGCAGTACTTC,CATWTGSGEQYF
TRBD2,TRBV6-5,15,TRBJ2-7,few,TGTGCCAGCAGTTCCGGGACTAGCGGTCCCTACGAGCAGTACTTC,CASSSGTSGPYEQYF
NA,TRBV18,11,TRBJ1-3,NA,TGTGCCAGCTCACCAGGAAACACCATATATTTT,CASSPGNTIYF
NA,TRBV5-1,13,TRBJ1-1,NA,TGCGCCAGCAGCTCGAGCCCGAACACTGAAGCTTTCTTT,CASSSSPNTEAFF
TRBD2,TRBV5-5,15,TRBJ2-7,NA,TGTGCCAGCAGCTTGACTAGCGGGGGGGCCTACGAGCAGTACTTC,CASSLTSGGAYEQYF
NA,TRBV27,13,TRBJ1-2,few,TGTGCCAGCAGTTGGCGGCAGGGGTATGGCTACACCTTC,CASSWRQGYGYTF
NA,TRBV21-1,20,TRBJ2-2,NA,TGTGCCAGCAGCAAGGGACGGGCCACAGGGAACTGGGCGAACACCGGGGAGCTGTTTTTT,CASSKGRATGNWANTGELFF
NA,TRBV13,13,TRBJ2-5,NA,TGTGCCAGTTCTGGGGGCCCCCAAGAGACCCAGTACTTC,CASSGGPQETQYF
NA,TRBV4-1,15,TRBJ2-7,once,TGCGCCAGCAGCCAAGGGCTGGGACATTACTACGAGCAGTACTTC,CASSQGLGHYYEQYF
TRBD2,TRBV19,17,TRBJ2-1,NA,TGTGCCAGTAGTATTCGGGCGGGACTAGCGAACTACAATGAGCAGTTCTTC,CASSIRAGLANYNEQFF
TRBD1,TRBV18,20,TRBJ1-5,NA,TGTGCCAGCTCACTCGAAACCGGGACAGGGACATCACGGGGCAATCAGCCCCAGCATTTT,CASSLETGTGTSRGNQPQHF